This T cell receptor (beta chain) was profiled in a study of response to subunit inactivated influenza vaccine (dated by TCRdb to the late 2010s). A note on the overall study: To follow how T cells responded to a trivalent subunit inactivated influenza vaccine, the researchers relied on deep quantitative profiling of the T cell receptor repertoire.

General findings and caveats noted by the study authors: The authors suggested that each seasonal influenza vaccination may recruit only a limited number of new T cells.

There are many counts of this clonotype. Its recognized antigen is unknown. Base qualities are not provided; no much larger clone lies one nucleotide away. The library was built by means of RT-PCR. TCRdb shows the sequencer as Illumina HiSeq 2500. Starting from the raw public reads, TCRdb applied fastp trimming at Q25, assembled clones with MiXCR and retained in-frame beta chains. Identical CDR3 protein sequences are pooled into one entry, listed with their most common genes and DNA. For this sample there are around 850,000 distinct CDR3 sequences; approximately 17% appear just once. Of the sample, approximately 11% falls within the top ten clones. The CDR3 has 12 amino acids, counting the end cysteine and phenylalanine. Only the CDR3 DNA is retained, 36 bases long and in frame from the first base. The germline V gene specifies SQVTM as CDR1 and ANQGSEA as CDR2. V loses 5 bases of germline sequence and J loses 5 bases, and the interval between the two ends is 12 bases.

Recombination connected TRBV29-1 to TRBJ2-5; the D call could be TRBD1 or TRBD2, with each sharing 5 bases. The specimen was PBMCs from blood, collected roughly 5 days after vaccination. The receptor was derived from a man aged 50-60 years who received an inactivated influenza vaccine. Donor details come from another sample of the same person, matched by shared clones. CDR3 protein: CSVHHGTETQYF. The DNA sequence is given as TGCAGCGTTCATCACGGGACGGAGACCCAGTACTTC. Where the CDR3 stops, the reference TRBV29-1 and TRBJ2-5 genes take over; the full variable domain is SAVISQKPSRDICQRGTSLTIQCQVDSQVTMMFWYRQQPGQSLTLIATANQGSEATYESGFVIDKFPISRPNLTFSTLTVSNMSPEDSSIYLCSVHHGTETQYFGPGTRLLVL.